This TCR beta chain was observed in a study of blood T cell repertoires in COVID-19. The overall study: Whether acute or convalescent, the COVID-19 samples came from the United States, Italy and Spain.

This table comes from immunoSEQ multiplex PCR, and its TCRdb copy is limited to in-frame clones, with some not included. The table has more than 250,000 clones, more than 85% seen once; the top ten hold under 20%. The material sequenced was PBMCs or T cells enriched from blood (not recorded which). The sequence was obtained from a woman in her thirties who had recovered from COVID-19.

The CDR3 spells CASSFPGQSYEQYF. CDR3 sequence (DNA): TGTGCCAGCAGTTTCCCGGGACAGTCCTACGAGCAGTACTTC. The genes are TRBV28 and TRBJ2-7; 7 bases align to TRBD1. Germline values: CDR1 MDHEN, CDR2 SYDVKM. The CDR3 has 14 amino acids. The junction had 3 bases not matched to a gene; V was cut back by 3 bases and J by 1 base.